The 20 T cell receptor beta chains given below trace back to one sample, sequenced in a study of T-cell reconstitution after alpha-beta-depleted transplantation in children (dated by TCRdb to about 2016). The treatment or condition tag for this specimen amounts to: allogeneic hematopoietic cell transplantation with graft depleted of TCRalphabeta T cells and CD19 B cells. The library was built by means of PCR. TCRdb lists the instrument as Illumina HiSeq 2500. To normalize quantification of the TCRbeta repertoire, the TCR libraries were built with molecular barcoding that relied on unique molecular identifiers. In TCRdb, the public reads were trimmed at Q25 with fastp and aligned with MiXCR, with productive beta chains retained. Rows are unified per CDR3 protein, each entry keeping the most common DNA and genes. This sample lists hundreds of thousands of distinct CDR3 sequences; about an eighth were detected once. 0.75% to 0.85% of the sample rests with the top ten.

The sample consisted of PBMCs, taken before TCRalphabeta/CD19-depleted stem cell transplant. The receptor set was obtained from a girl under 10 years old with congenital amegakaryocytic thrombocytopenia, due to receive a stem cell transplant.

This clonotype came up a few times. This rearrangement joins TRBV9 to TRBJ2-1, with D unresolved. CDR3 length equals 11 residues. V lost 3 bases and J lost 6, with 4 bases in between. Germline V lookup: CDR1 SGDLS, CDR2 YYNGEE. CDR3 in DNA: TGTGCCAGCAGCGATTTCAATGAGCAGTTCTTC. Its protein product is CASSDFNEQFF.

The gene calls are TRBV29-1 and TRBJ1-1; D is perhaps TRBD1 (5 bases). The CDR3 spans 13 residues. V lost 1 base and J lost 3, with 9 bases in between. Germline V gene data show CDR1 as SQVTM and CDR2 as ANQGSEA. CDR3 in DNA: TGCAGCGTTGAAGGCAGGGTATACACTGAAGCTTTCTTT. It yields the protein CSVEGRVYTEAFF.

The CDR3, as DNA: TGTGCCAGCAGCGTTGTTGTAGGACTAGCGGGAGGGAGCACAGATACGCAGTATTTT. Protein: CASSVVVGLAGGSTDTQYF. This rearrangement joins TRBV11-1 to TRBJ2-3; TRBD2 matches 15 bases. The germline gives CDR1 SGHAT, CDR2 FQDESV (reference sequence). The CDR3 extends over 19 amino acids. After removal of 5 bases from V and 0 bases from J, the junction contained 9 bases not matched to a gene.

A few counts support this clonotype. The chain couples TRBV12-3 or TRBV12-4 to TRBJ2-3; 9 bases are a match to TRBD2. V shed 5 bases, J shed 0 bases, and the junction held 15 bases outside the gene matches. There are 19 residues in the CDR3. For the CDR3, the DNA is TGTGCCAGCAGTCCGCGCGGGAGGGCCAAGGATATTAGCACAGATACGCAGTATTTT. Its translation: CASSPRGRAKDISTDTQYF.

This clonotype was counted ten times or more. This rearrangement joins TRBV20-1 to TRBJ2-1; 14 bases fit TRBD2. Germline assignment: CDR1 DFQATT and CDR2 SNEGSKA (reference sequence). The CDR3 has 15 amino acids. J lost 8 bases, V lost 5 bases, and 8 bases had no gene match. CDR3 amino acids: CSAEGLAGVTDEQFF. The DNA for the CDR3 is TGCAGTGCTGAGGGACTAGCGGGAGTTACAGATGAGCAGTTCTTC.

To note about this clonotype: A much larger clone sits a single nucleotide away, making a read error possible. This chain joins TRBV7-8 and TRBJ2-5, with D possibly matching TRBD2 (6 bases). The CDR3 extends over 15 amino acids. The germline V gene has CDR1 SGHVS and CDR2 FQNEAQ. Written as DNA, the CDR3 is TGTGCCAGCAGCTTAGCGGCGGGGTCCCAAGAGACCCAGCACTTC. It codes for CASSLAAGSQETQHF.

This clonotype was seen many times. The chain combines TRBV20-1 with TRBJ2-1; D perhaps matches TRBD2 (6 bases). The CDR3 spans 13 residues. Germline V gene sequence: CDR1 DFQATT, CDR2 SNEGSKA (reference sequence). CDR3 in amino acids: CSPAGGERNEQFF. CDR3 nucleotide sequence: TGCAGCCCGGCGGGCGGGGAGCGGAATGAGCAGTTCTTC.

V and J are TRBV11-2 and TRBJ2-7; no definite D call. The CDR3 runs 14 residues. Germline V lookup: CDR1 SGHAT, CDR2 FQNNGV. V shed 0 bases and J shed 1 base, with 7 bases lying between them. The CDR3 protein is CASSLERLSYEQYF. The CDR3 coding sequence is TGTGCCAGCAGCTTAGAACGGTTATCCTACGAGCAGTACTTC.

Ten or more counts support this clonotype. The chain carries TRBV11-2 and TRBJ1-2; 11 bases align to TRBD1. This CDR3 comprises 15 residues. Unmatched junction bases numbered 8, after V lost 4 bases and J lost 7 bases. Germline CDR1 reads SGHAT; CDR2 reads FQNNGV. The CDR3 nucleotides read TGTGCCAGCAGCTCGCCGGACAGGGGGCATATTGGCTACACCTTC. Amino acid sequence: CASSSPDRGHIGYTF.

The table lists this clonotype with a few counts. V gene TRBV30 combines with J gene TRBJ1-2; D might be TRBD1 (5 bases). Germline V gives CDR1 GTSNPN, CDR2 SVGIG (reference sequence). The V end lost 2 bases, the J end lost 3 bases, and 7 bases lay between the germline ends. The CDR3 consists of 12 residues. Written as DNA, the CDR3 is TGTGCCTGGAGTCTGGGGGACTATGGCTACACCTTC. This translates into CAWSLGDYGYTF.

This clonotype was picked up many times. The gene calls are TRBV15 and TRBJ2-1, with a possible D match to TRBD2 (6 bases). This CDR3 spans 16 amino acids. Looked up from germline, CDR1 is LNHNV and CDR2 is YYDKDF (reference sequence). Trimming shortened V by 2 bases and J by 7 bases, and 18 bases separated the two germline ends. As DNA, the CDR3 is TGTGCCACCAGCAGACTACTGGGGAGGCTGGGAAATGAGCAGTTCTTC. Translated: CATSRLLGRLGNEQFF. The variable domain in full, with the rest retrieved from reference TRBV15 and TRBJ2-1, is DAMVIQNPRYQVTQFGKPVTLSCSQTLNHNVMYWYQQKSSQAPKLLFHYYDKDFNNEADTPDNFQSRRPNTSFCFLDIRSPGLGDTAMYLCATSRLLGRLGNEQFFGPGTRLTVL.

This clonotype has only a few counts. This chain connects TRBV12-3 or TRBV12-4 to TRBJ1-1; the D gene is possibly TRBD1 (5 bases). The CDR3 is made up of 14 amino acids. The V end was cut by 7 bases, the J end by 3 bases, with 15 bases between. In nucleotides, the CDR3 is TGTGCCAGCACCCTCGCCAGGGCATACACTGAAGCTTTCTTT. It codes for CASTLARAYTEAFF.

This clonotype was counted many times. This chain uses TRBV5-1 with TRBJ2-6, with 7 bases lining up with TRBD1. This CDR3 has 17 residues. The ends lost 4 bases at V and 0 bases at J; junction bases unmatched: 7. Germline V lookup: CDR1 SGHRS, CDR2 YFSETQ. CDR3 sequence reads: CASSASGQLSGANVLTF. The CDR3 DNA reads as TGCGCCAGCAGCGCCTCGGGACAGCTCTCTGGGGCCAACGTCCTGACTTTC.

The chain has TRBV7-8 and TRBJ1-1, with TRBD1 matching 11 bases. The CDR3 is made up of 14 amino acids. The germline V gene has CDR1 SGHVS and CDR2 FQNEAQ. J lost 11 bases, V lost 3 bases, and 8 bases had no gene match. This chain's CDR3 is CASSFGTGGIGAFF. DNA of the CDR3: TGTGCCAGCAGCTTCGGGACAGGGGGAATTGGGGCTTTCTTT.

The V call is TRBV21-1, the J call TRBJ1-5. TRBV21-1 has pseudogene status. The CDR3 totals 13 residues. CDR3 protein: CASIFAGRQPQHF. The CDR3 nucleotides read TGTGCCAGCATATTTGCGGGCCGACAGCCCCAGCATTTT.

This clonotype was counted ten times or more. This chain joins TRBV15 and TRBJ2-1; weak D call: TRBD1 (6 bases). Germline V gene sequence: CDR1 LNHNV, CDR2 YYDKDF (reference sequence). The V and J ends lost 0 bases and 8 bases respectively, with 11 bases between them. The CDR3 has 14 residues. CDR3 region: CATSRDQGRYEQFF. For the CDR3, the DNA is TGTGCCACCAGCAGAGATCAGGGGAGATATGAGCAGTTCTTC.

Details on this clonotype: An end of the junction does not agree with germline; a read error may underlie this. V usage is TRBV12-3 or TRBV12-4 and J usage is TRBJ2-1; TRBD2 matches 11 bases. The CDR3 runs 17 residues. The CDR3 is CASSNPSGRFINNVQFF. CDR3 coding DNA: TGTGCCAGCAGTAATCCTAGCGGGAGGTTTATAAACAATGTGCAGTTCTTC.

This clonotype has just one count. The chain couples TRBV28 to TRBJ2-2; TRBD2 is a possible D gene (6 bases). The length of the CDR3 is 16 residues. V lost 4 bases to trimming and J lost 1 base, with 13 bases between them. Germline V gene data show CDR1 as MDHEN and CDR2 as SYDVKM. In DNA, the CDR3 is TGTGCCAGCAGTTCCATCGGGGGTGAGAACACCGGGGAGCTGTTTTTT. It translates to CASSSIGGENTGELFF.

This clonotype appeared a few times. V usage is TRBV5-1 and J usage is TRBJ2-1; the match to TRBD2 covers 8 bases. The germline CDR1 and CDR2 sequences are SGHRS and YFSETQ. The trim removed 3 bases at V and 7 bases at J, leaving 9 bases unmatched. This CDR3 is 15 amino acids long. This CDR3 is CASSSPGLGSNEQFF. The CDR3 DNA reads as TGCGCCAGCAGCTCCCCGGGACTAGGATCAAATGAGCAGTTCTTC.

This clonotype was detected many times. CDR3 in DNA: TGCAGTGCTGGAAGACTAGCGGGAGCCTACGAGCAGTACTTC. Residues: CSAGRLAGAYEQYF. V and J are TRBV20-1 and TRBJ2-7, with 12 bases fitting TRBD2. Per germline, CDR1 DFQATT and CDR2 SNEGSKA (reference sequence). The J segment lost 2 bases and the V segment lost 5 bases, leaving 4 bases of the junction unmatched. There are 14 residues in the CDR3.